This T cell receptor beta chain was observed in a study of metastatic and nonmetastatic thyroid tumors (dated by TCRdb to the early 2020s). Concerning the study at large: For patients with malignant and with benign thyroid disease, the researchers compared repertoires between peripheral blood samples and tumor or nodule tissue samples. The paper as a whole reports these results and caveats: TCR beta diversity was reported as significantly higher in malignant tumors than in benign nodules, in both blood and tumor samples.

No treatment had been received by any patient before thyroid surgery. Using T-cell receptor beta sequencing, the study looked back at clinical samples from patients collected from the early 2010s to the late 2010s. V is trimmed back by 3 bases and J by 3 bases, and the junction contains 6 bases that no gene match accounts for. From the cysteine up to the phenylalanine, the CDR3 has a length of 14 residues. The only DNA kept is the CDR3, 42 bases in frame from the first base. The germline V gene (reference sequence) provides CDR1 DFQATT and CDR2 SNEGSKA. Library construction relied on PCR. Sequencing took place on an Illumina HiSeq 4000. High-throughput sequencing was used to profile the TCR beta-chain CDR3 region of each patient. The original pipeline was this. The researchers built a classifier to tell apart papillary thyroid cancer patients with distant metastasis, based on CDR3 differences among clinicopathological groups. Repertoire diversity was assessed with the Shannon index, and tumor-blood repertoire similarity with the Morisita-Horn index. In TCRdb, the public reads were trimmed at Q25 with fastp and aligned with MiXCR, with productive beta chains retained. The V and J calls here are based on TCRdb, not the publication. The sample table holds 8,000 to 9,000 clones, of which approximately 30% were seen once. The ten largest make up about 13% of the sample.

Details on this clone: The antigen it binds to is not known. Base qualities are not at hand, and no much larger clone is one base apart.

The sequenced sample consisted of adjacent normal tissue. The sequence joins TRBV20-1 to TRBJ1-1, and 8 junctional nucleotides match TRBD1. This TCR was sampled from a female donor with papillary thyroid cancer or a benign thyroid nodule (not recorded which). Some clones in this sample may be carry-over from other donors' samples. Read as DNA, the sequence is TGCAGTGCTAGGGACAGGGTGGTGTACACTGAAGCTTTCTTT. This gives the protein CSARDRVVYTEAFF.